A selection of T cell receptor beta chains follows, all from one sample in a study of T cells in localized non-small cell lung cancer. Repertoires were generated with immunoSEQ multiplex PCR, while TCRdb's copy carries only in-frame clones and drops some. Found here are about 26,000 clones, about 85% of them singletons; the top ten hold around a tenth. The starting material was peripheral blood, obtained before any cancer treatment. The receptors derive from a man between 40 and 69 years old with stage III squamous cell lung carcinoma. CDR3s include the opening cysteine and the closing phenylalanine or tryptophan. A D gene is named only where the DNA matches it firmly. For some rows the clone size is stated as once, few or many, or as a class when expanded; others skip it.

j_call,d_call,v_call,clone_size,cdr3_aa,cdr3_nt
TRBJ1-1,NA,TRBV27,once,CASSSLGPSEGNTEAFF,TGTGCCAGCAGTTCCCTAGGACCTTCGGAGGGGAACACTGAAGCTTTCTTT
TRBJ2-4,NA,TRBV19,NA,CASALRWDKGKNIQYF,TGTGCCAGTGCCCTAAGGTGGGACAAAGGGAAAAACATTCAGTACTTC
TRBJ1-3,TRBD1,TRBV30,once,CAWSLTGTGNTIYF,TGTGCCTGGAGTTTGACAGGGACTGGAAACACCATATATTTT
TRBJ1-5,TRBD1,TRBV6-5,NA,CASGTGSNSNQPQHF,TGTGCCAGCGGGACAGGGTCCAATAGCAATCAGCCCCAGCATTTT
TRBJ2-5,NA,TRBV7-9,NA,CASSLGGVAQETQYF,TGTGCCAGCAGCTTAGGGGGTGTAGCCCAAGAGACCCAGTACTTC
TRBJ1-2,NA,TRBV5-1,NA,CASSYGQNYGYTF,TGCGCCAGCAGCTACGGACAGAACTATGGCTACACCTTC
TRBJ1-5,NA,TRBV6-1,medium-sized,CASSEVIAGLQPQHF,TGTGCCAGCAGTGAAGTGATTGCAGGGCTACAGCCCCAGCATTTT
TRBJ1-2,NA,TRBV5-4,NA,CASSLAGGALYGYTF,TGTGCCAGCAGCTTGGCCGGAGGGGCTCTCTATGGCTACACCTTC
TRBJ1-1,NA,TRBV7-9,few,CASRNFMNTEAFF,TGTGCCAGCAGGAACTTTATGAACACTGAAGCTTTCTTT
TRBJ1-4,TRBD1,TRBV19,few,CASTPGQGVEKLFF,TGTGCCAGCACACCGGGACAGGGGGTTGAAAAACTGTTTTTT
TRBJ1-4,NA,TRBV14,NA,CASSPKGTIATNEKLFF,TGTGCCAGCAGCCCGAAGGGGACAATCGCAACTAATGAAAAACTGTTTTTT
TRBJ1-4,NA,TRBV6-6,NA,CASSYFATNEKLFF,TGTGCCAGCAGTTACTTTGCAACTAATGAAAAACTGTTTTTT
TRBJ2-3,NA,TRBV7-3,NA,CASSLRGRSTDTQYF,TGTGCCAGCAGCTTACGGGGGCGTAGCACAGATACGCAGTATTTT
TRBJ1-1,NA,TRBV5-6,NA,CASSLEGIVNTEAFF,TGTGCCAGCAGCTTGGAAGGGATCGTGAACACTGAAGCTTTCTTT